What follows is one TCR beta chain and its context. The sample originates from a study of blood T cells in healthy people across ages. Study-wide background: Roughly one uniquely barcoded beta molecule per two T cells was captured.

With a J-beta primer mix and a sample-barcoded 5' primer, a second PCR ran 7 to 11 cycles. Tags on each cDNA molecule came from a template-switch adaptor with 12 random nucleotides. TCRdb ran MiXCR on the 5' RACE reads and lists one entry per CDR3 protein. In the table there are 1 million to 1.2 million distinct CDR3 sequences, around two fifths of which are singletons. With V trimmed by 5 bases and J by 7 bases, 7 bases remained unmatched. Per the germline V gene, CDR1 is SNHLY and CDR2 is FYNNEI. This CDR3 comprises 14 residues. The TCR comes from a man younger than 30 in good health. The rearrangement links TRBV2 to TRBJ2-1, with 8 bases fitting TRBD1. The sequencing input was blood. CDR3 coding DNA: TGTGCCAGCAGTTCACAGGGGGTAAGGAATGAGCAGTTCTTC. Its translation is CASSSQGVRNEQFF.